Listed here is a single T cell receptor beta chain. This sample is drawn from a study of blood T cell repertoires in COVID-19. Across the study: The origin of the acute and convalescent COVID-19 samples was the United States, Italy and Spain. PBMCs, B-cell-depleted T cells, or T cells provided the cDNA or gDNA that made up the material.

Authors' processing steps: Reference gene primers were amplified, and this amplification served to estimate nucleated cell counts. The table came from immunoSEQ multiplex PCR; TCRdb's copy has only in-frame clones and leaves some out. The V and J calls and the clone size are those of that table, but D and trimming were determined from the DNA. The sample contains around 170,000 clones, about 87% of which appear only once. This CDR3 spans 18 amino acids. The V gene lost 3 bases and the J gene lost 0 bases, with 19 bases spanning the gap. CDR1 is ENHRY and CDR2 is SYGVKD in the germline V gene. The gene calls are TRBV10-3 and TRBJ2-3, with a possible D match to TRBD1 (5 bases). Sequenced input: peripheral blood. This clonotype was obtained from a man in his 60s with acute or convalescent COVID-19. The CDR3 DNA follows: TGTGCCATCAGTGACCTGAGAAATGCCCAGGGTAGCACAGATACGCAGTATTTT. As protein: CAISDLRNAQGSTDTQYF.